The source of this TCR beta chain is a study of blood T cells in healthy people across ages (dated by TCRdb to the mid-2010s). Turning to the overall study: In model experiments, template switching captured about one uniquely barcoded TCR beta cDNA molecule for every two T cells. Donors were grouped into four age groups: young (average approximately 15 years), middle-aged (roughly 37), aged (around 60) and long-lived (approximately 81). The study measured age-related changes in TCR beta repertoire diversity using deep sequencing normalized with unique cDNA molecular identifiers. The study analyzed two additional independent replicas of 1 million unique cDNA reads from the same blood draw for two donors, one aged 18 to 29 and one aged 80 or older. What the research found in general, with its limitations: A strong correlation was found between observed TCR beta diversity and the percentage of naive T cells measured by flow cytometry. Estimates of total diversity based on one million sequenced T cells were regarded as lower bounds and as underestimates. Observed TCR beta diversity per million T cells fell roughly linearly with age, and a significant reduction was already apparent by age around 40. Donor CMV infection status was unknown, potentially confounding age-related changes in expanded clonotypes. Compared with the aged group, the long-lived group had more naive CD4+ T cells, fewer expanded clones and increased TCR diversity, a pattern suggesting age selection. Because profiling used bulk unsorted PBMCs, naive and antigen-experienced compartments could not be compared conclusively.

Regarding this clonotype: Its antigen remains unidentified. The sample holds no much larger clone one base away, and base qualities are not on file.

The CDR3 numbers 14 residues from cysteine through phenylalanine. Only CDR3 DNA remains: 42 bases, in frame from the first base. Systemically healthy Caucasian individuals from Russia, about 38 in total and aged about 6 to 100 years, were included as donors. Each donor gave around 9.8 milliliters of peripheral blood, collected into EDTA-treated Vacutainer tubes. Ficoll-Paque density-gradient centrifugation was used to isolate PBMCs, with at least 6 million obtained per sample. Trizol reagent was used to extract total RNA from PBMCs, with at least 5 micrograms per sample. The percentages of naive CD45RAhigh/CD27high T cells were determined by flow cytometry on a PBMC aliquot from every donor. The library was obtained by 5' RACE. The listed sequencing device is Illumina HiSeq 2500. A second PCR of about 6 to 11 cycles was performed with a sample-barcoded 5' primer and a J-beta primer mix. Each TCR beta cDNA molecule received a unique molecular identifier from a template-switch 5' adaptor carrying 12 random nucleotides. At least 3 million CDR3-containing paired-end reads were obtained from each sample. All of the RNA was converted into first-strand cDNA using the Mint cDNA synthesis kit, with a TRBC-specific oligonucleotide serving as the primer. Following uracil-DNA glycosylase treatment, all cDNA underwent a first 18-cycle PCR with the universal primers M1SS and BC2_uni_R. The paper's processing steps were these. For normalization, 1 million high-quality reads were randomly selected from each sample, with every read carrying a distinct molecular identifier. Instead of being binned into consensus sequences, reads that shared molecular identifiers were thrown out. MiTCR, with a Q25 quality threshold and the strictest error-elimination algorithm, was used for CDR3 identification, clonotype clustering and error correction. A nonparametric unseen species model with Euler transformation was used to estimate a lower bound on total TCR beta diversity. The public reads were reprocessed in TCRdb via fastp at Q25 and MiXCR, keeping in-frame beta chains. Rows matching on CDR3 protein sequence are summarized as one entry with the most common DNA and genes. These V and J calls originate from TCRdb's pipeline instead of the authors' own analysis. This sample gives about 720,000 distinct CDR3 sequences in total; approximately 25% of them show up just once. 3% to 4.5% of the sample is taken by the ten largest.

This sample was also put to use in a study of T cells of mothers and their children. Per that second paper: Donors were nine systemically healthy Caucasian individuals: three mothers and their six children. cDNA synthesis used all of the extracted RNA, with approximately 1.4 ug of RNA in each 15 ul reaction. Sample barcodes and 2-4 random nucleotides were added via the M1S primer in the second PCR. Each mother yielded over 10 million TCR beta CDR3 reads and each child roughly 3.1 million reads. Thymic selection shapes the output of TCR recombination in a similar way in related and unrelated pairs, and inherited differences have a minor effect. Related mother-child pairs always showed normalized repertoire overlap that was slightly higher than in unrelated mother-child pairs, though the difference was never significant. Persistent microchimeric T cell clones were not detected, at a sensitivity of approximately 100 clones per million clonotypes. To look for features that set related mother-child pairs apart from unrelated individuals, the researchers ran deep NGS to compare the TCR beta repertoires of mothers and children. On average, the children were about 12 +/- 4 years old, while the mothers were roughly 40 +/- 4 years old. Libraries were sequenced on Illumina HiSeq 2000 with 100+100 nt paired-end reads after adapter ligation with NEBNext reagents. To prevent cross-contamination, the mother and child libraries were prepared a month apart and were sequenced in separate runs. For each donor, between about 500,000 and 2,200,000 distinct TCR beta clonotypes were identified. Naive TCR beta clonotypes were estimated from low-frequency clonotypes matched to each donor's FACS-determined naive share, without sorting.

The TCR comes from a boy between 10 and 17 years old in good health. The sequence is built from TRBV12-3 or TRBV12-4 and TRBJ2-7; the D gene lacks a confident call. Gene TRBJ2-1 matches the end of the DNA better, so the J call may be wrong. The sequenced material came from blood. The bases are TGTGCCAGCAGCCTGTCAGCGTTATACAATGAGCAGTTCTTC. It codes for CASSLSALYNEQFF.